The present TCR beta chain was sequenced within a study of beta chain features in type 1 diabetes (dated by TCRdb to 2016 to 2019). About the study as a whole: No differences in mean age, gender distribution, total cell number or subset yield were found between patients and healthy donors. Across all samples, about 110 million sorted cells were examined, and cell number per subset correlated strongly with RNA yield. In the study, recently diagnosed type 1 diabetes patients and matched healthy donors were compared on the TCRB repertoires of their sorted circulating CD4+ T cell subsets. Regulatory and stem cell-like memory subsets were isolated from only 8 patients and roughly eight healthy donors, whereas naive and central memory subsets came from all 28 donors. General findings and caveats noted by the study authors: Shorter templates might be favored by PCR, yet because patient and control samples were amplified and corrected together, any such skew would affect both groups equally. Type 1 diabetes patients showed a moderate but significant shortening of TCRB CDR3 length in all four CD4+ subsets. Naive, central memory and regulatory TCRB repertoires appeared to be more alike among patients than among healthy donors. Because small numbers of individuals were included in the HLA sub-analyses, any influence of HLA type on TCRB rearrangement was left unresolved. Patients with type 1 diabetes made fewer insertions and deleted more nucleotides at VDJ recombination sites, implying thymic rearrangement abnormalities. Because cDNA was sequenced instead of genomic DNA, highly expressing activated cells could be over-represented, though the groups showed no difference in activation or CD3 levels.

Reading the germline V gene gives CDR1 KGHSH and CDR2 LQKENI. Relative to germline, V is 8 bases shorter and J is 0 bases shorter, with 17 bases between their ends. From its cysteine to its phenylalanine, the CDR3 spans 15 amino acids. Only the CDR3 region is kept as DNA, spanning 45 bases read in frame from base 1. The High Capacity cDNA Reverse Transcription Kit was used to reverse transcribe all of the isolated RNA, meaning that expressed TCRB transcripts were what got sequenced. Naive, central memory and regulatory T cell samples underwent deep immunoSEQ sequencing, averaging about 3.5 million total reads per sample. Sorted cells were lysed in RLT buffer and RNA was extracted with DNase-treated RNeasy Micro or Mini kits, depending on cell number. To prevent cross-contamination, every cell subset was processed on its own, while patient and healthy donor samples were processed together. The immunoSEQ multiplex PCR was used to amplify TCRB sequences from cDNA, yielding 87-bp fragments that span the CDR3 region. The amplicons were sequenced using the Illumina HiSeq platform. Per the original workflow: PCR bias was corrected computationally using synthetic template baselines, and reads within Hamming distance 2 were collapsed, with unmergeable singletons discarded. Reads were aligned against IMGT to assign V, D and J genes, CDR3 length and insertions or deletions at six rearrangement sites. Within each subset, clonotype counts were normalized to sorted cell number, after which true diversity and Gini coefficients were computed with the tcR R package. The overlap coefficient, calculated on TCRB nucleotide sequences, was used to quantify repertoire sharing. As a proxy for the pre-selection repertoire, out-of-frame TCRB sequences from naive cells were analyzed. TCRdb mirrors the immuneACCESS table, restricted to in-frame sequences. Some clones are absent from its copies; in checked studies, under half trace to an unresolved V gene, and the reason for the others is unknown. V, J and clone size derive from that table, while D and trimming were established from the DNA sequence. The sample contains 500,000 to 850,000 clones, 11% to 15% of them found a single time. Of the sample, 0.035% to 0.045% is held by the ten largest clones.

From each donor, a single peripheral blood sample of roughly 0.11 L on average was drawn into heparinised tubes. A BD FACSAria II was used to sort naive, central memory, regulatory and stem cell-like memory CD4+ T cells with a panel that included CD45RO, CCR7, CD25, CD127, CD95 and CD27. All sorted populations exceeded 98% purity. PBMCs were separated immediately by Lymphoprep density gradient centrifugation and were stained directly, without being cultured. So that batch effects would be minimized, each experiment stained and sorted samples in pairs, pairing one healthy donor with one patient. Turning to this clone: Its antigen target is currently unknown. It has no much larger one-base neighbor in the sample; base qualities were not kept.

Material: naive CD4+ T cells from blood. What the cell subset or site label conveys for this sample: true naive CD4+ T cells. The receptor was isolated from a man aged 18-30 years with type 1 diabetes. The sequence links TRBV18 to TRBJ2-7; the D gene is perhaps TRBD1, from 6 matching bases. The DNA sequence is as follows: TGTGCCAGCCGTTCTACAGGGATACTCTCCTACGAGCAGTACTTC. It translates to CASRSTGILSYEQYF.